These 18 T cell receptor beta chains share one sample of origin, sequenced in a study of CD8+ T cells in alopecia areata. Regarding treatment: oral pan-JAK inhibitor, 5-10 mg twice daily. RNA was isolated and reverse transcribed to cDNA, the sequencing template. The assay was immunoSEQ multiplex PCR, and TCRdb's table has in-frame clones only and misses some. Of about 150,000 clones listed, 45% to 60% are singletons. The starting material was CD8+ T cells sorted from blood, obtained at week 4, from a patient treated with tofacitinib. Every receptor here comes from a human donor with alopecia areata.

This sequence joins TRBV27 and TRBJ2-7; 9 bases map to TRBD1. The J segment lost 6 bases and the V segment lost 6 bases, leaving 12 bases of the junction unmatched. The CDR3 has 15 residues. The germline CDR1 and CDR2 sequences are MNHEY and SMNVEV (reference sequence). The CDR3 spells CASRIAGTGYVEQYF. The CDR3 nucleotides read TGTGCCAGCAGGATAGCCGGGACAGGGTACGTCGAGCAGTACTTC.

The rearrangement joins TRBV20-1 to TRBJ1-2, with D maybe TRBD1 (5 bases). V shed 4 bases and J shed 6 bases, with 6 bases lying between them. The germline V gene has CDR1 DFQATT and CDR2 SNEGSKA (reference sequence). This CDR3 spans 10 amino acids. The CDR3 here is CSATGDGYTF. The DNA for the CDR3 is TGCAGTGCTACGGGGGATGGCTACACCTTC.

This chain joins TRBV5-4 and TRBJ1-6; weak D call: TRBD1 (5 bases). The V gene lost 0 bases and the J gene lost 0 bases, with 13 bases spanning the gap. The CDR3 covers 18 residues. Germline assignment: CDR1 SGHNT and CDR2 YYREEE (reference sequence). The CDR3 protein is CASSLAGADSSYNSPLHF. DNA for the CDR3: TGTGCCAGCAGCTTGGCCGGGGCAGATAGCTCCTATAATTCACCCCTCCACTTT.

The rearrangement uses TRBV13 and TRBJ2-5; either TRBD1 or TRBD2 may supply D (6 bases each). This CDR3 region has 13 residues. The ends were cut back, 6 bases at V and 4 bases at J, with 12 bases in the middle. The germline V gene has CDR1 PRHDT and CDR2 FYEKMQ (reference sequence). The CDR3 DNA reads as TGTGCCAGCAGAGTGGAGGGGGGAGAGACCCAGTACTTC. It codes for CASRVEGGETQYF.

This clone showed up just a few times. The chain has TRBV30 and TRBJ2-7; 10 bases agree with TRBD1. The junction had 5 bases not matched to a gene; V was cut back by 2 bases and J by 1 base. Germline V gene lookup returns CDR1 GTSNPN and CDR2 SVGIG (reference sequence). The CDR3 loop spans 15 amino acids. The CDR3, as DNA: TGTGCCTGGAGTTCCGGGACAGGGGTTTCCTACGAGCAGTACTTC. It yields the protein CAWSSGTGVSYEQYF.

The rearrangement uses TRBV27 and TRBJ2-3, with a weak D call TRBD1 (5 bases). Germline CDR1 reads MNHEY; CDR2 reads SMNVEV (reference sequence). The CDR3 has 13 amino acids. The V gene lost 3 bases and the J gene lost 10 bases, with 14 bases spanning the gap. In nucleotides, the CDR3 is TGTGCCAGCAGTTTCATCGACAGTCGTGCGCAGTATTTT. Amino acids: CASSFIDSRAQYF.

The chain combines TRBV6-1 with TRBJ2-2; D is uncertain. This CDR3 is built from 15 residues. Germline V CDR1 and CDR2: MNHNS, SASEGT. The V end lost 1 base, the J end lost 3 bases, and 9 bases lay between the germline ends. The CDR3 nucleotides read TGTGCCAGCAGTGAAGGTCTTGGGGACACCGGGGAGCTGTTTTTT. It codes for CASSEGLGDTGELFF.

The chain has TRBV4-2 and TRBJ2-3; 10 nucleotides align to TRBD2. CDR3 length: 16 amino acids. V lost 1 base to trimming and J lost 4 bases; unmatched junction nucleotides: 5. The V gene's germline CDR1 is LGHNA and CDR2 YNFKEQ. The CDR3: CASSQGGSGGADTQYF. The CDR3 DNA reads as TGTGCCAGCAGCCAAGGGGGAAGCGGGGGGGCAGATACGCAGTATTTT.

In its sample, this clone was seen once. This sequence joins TRBV5-6 and TRBJ2-5, with D perhaps TRBD1 (6 bases). The DNA end is more similar to TRBJ2-7, so the J call may be wrong. The CDR3 covers 14 residues. Germline lookup yields CDR1 SGHDT and CDR2 YYEEEE. In DNA, the CDR3 is TGTGCCAGCACCTCAGGTACAGGGAATTACGAGCAGTACTTC. Protein: CASTSGTGNYEQYF.

This clone was picked up a small number of times. The chain couples TRBV6-6 to TRBJ2-6; 7 nucleotides align to TRBD1. Unmatched junction bases numbered 3, after V lost 6 bases and J lost 4 bases. Germline V gives CDR1 MNHNY, CDR2 SVGAGI (reference sequence). CDR3 length: 14 residues. In DNA form, the CDR3 reads TGTGCCAGCAGGACAGGGACCGGGGCCAACGTCCTGACTTTC. It yields the protein CASRTGTGANVLTF.

The chain recombines TRBV6-5 with TRBJ1-4, with unresolved D. Germline assignment: CDR1 MNHEY and CDR2 SVGAGI. The CDR3 totals 15 residues. Trimming left V 4 bases short and J 0 bases short, with 9 bases between. This CDR3 reads CASSFGQATNEKLFF. DNA of the CDR3: TGTGCCAGCAGTTTTGGCCAGGCAACTAATGAAAAACTGTTTTTT.

This clone occurred a few times. The CDR3 bases are TGCGCCAGCAGCCAAGACGAGGCGGGGTACGAGCAGTACTTC. Its protein is CASSQDEAGYEQYF. This chain joins TRBV4-1 and TRBJ2-7; possible D gene TRBD2, 6 bases. The length of the CDR3 is 14 residues. Germline lookup yields CDR1 MGHRA and CDR2 YSYEKL. V lost 0 bases and J lost 4, with 10 bases in between.

V is TRBV5-1 and J is TRBJ2-3; no firm D call. V lost 0 bases and J lost 3, with 5 bases in between. The CDR3 has 13 residues. CDR1 is SGHRS, CDR2 YFSETQ, per germline. DNA for the CDR3: TGCGCCAGCAGCTTGGTACAGACAGATACGCAGTATTTT. Translating it yields CASSLVQTDTQYF.

This clone was detected once. The chain employs TRBV15 and TRBJ2-7; 7 nucleotides align to TRBD2. In germline, CDR1 is LNHNV, CDR2 YYDKDF (reference sequence). This CDR3 has 16 amino acids. V lost 0 bases and J lost 3; bases outside the gene matches: 8. Here the CDR3 reads CATSRDPLARNYEQYF. CDR3 DNA sequence: TGTGCCACCAGCAGAGATCCACTAGCGCGAAACTACGAGCAGTACTTC.

The chain couples TRBV27 to TRBJ1-1, with D possibly TRBD1 on 6 matching bases. CDR3 length equals 14 residues. The V and J ends lost 5 bases and 5 bases respectively, with 15 bases between them. Germline V gives CDR1 MNHEY, CDR2 SMNVEV (reference sequence). CDR3 amino acids: CASSRGTAVTEAFF. Written as DNA, the CDR3 is TGTGCCAGCAGTAGGGGGACGGCGGTAACTGAAGCTTTCTTT.

CDR3 region: CASSLVIGGPEAFF. CDR3 nucleotide sequence: TGTGCCAGCAGCTTAGTCATCGGGGGTCCTGAAGCTTTCTTT. This chain uses TRBV7-9 with TRBJ1-1; tentative D call: TRBD1 (5 bases). V was clipped by 1 base and J by 6 bases, with 12 bases between them. The length of the CDR3 is 14 residues. The germline V gene has CDR1 SEHNR and CDR2 FQNEAQ (reference sequence).

The chain has TRBV25-1 and TRBJ2-7, with D possibly being TRBD1 (5 bases). This CDR3 has 14 residues. Trimming shortened V by 2 bases and J by 2 bases, and 10 bases separated the two germline ends. Per germline, CDR1 MGHDK and CDR2 SYGVNS. Here the CDR3 DNA reads TGTGCCAGCAGTGAACAGGGCATCCCCTACGAGCAGTACTTC. Translated, it gives CASSEQGIPYEQYF.

This sequence joins TRBV13 and TRBJ2-7; 9 bases agree with TRBD1. Germline lookup yields CDR1 PRHDT and CDR2 FYEKMQ (reference sequence). The CDR3 loop spans 15 amino acids. J lost 3 bases, V lost 3 bases, and 6 bases had no gene match. The CDR3 reads CASSLAGQGGYEQYF. CDR3 nucleotides: TGTGCCAGCAGCTTGGCGGGACAGGGAGGCTACGAGCAGTACTTC.